This T cell receptor (beta chain) was sequenced in a study of shared clonotypes between healthy human individuals. Findings of the study overall: Naive subsets, compared against memory subsets, generally had larger estimated richness values.

Germline CDR1 is LNHDA and CDR2 is SQIVND (reference sequence). The CDR3 totals 15 residues. V lost 0 bases to trimming and J lost 2 bases, with 11 bases between them. TCRdb keeps only in-frame clones here, not all; method: immunoSEQ multiplex PCR. The sample shows roughly 2 million clones, approximately 94% of them seen only once. This clone was seen just once. Its antigen is undetermined. Naive CD8 populations comprised CD45RO-negative cells positively selected for CCR7, excluding terminally differentiated effector memory CD45RA+ cells. Material: naive CD8+ T cells sorted from blood. V is TRBV19 and J is TRBJ2-7; D might be TRBD1 (5 bases). This clonotype originated in a man in his late teens or twenties in good health. DNA for the CDR3: TGTGCCAGTAGTATAGATAGGGGTCCCACCTACGAGCAGTACTTC. Translating it yields CASSIDRGPTYEQYF.